The 10 T cell receptor beta chains presented below share a single source sample, sequenced in a study of blood T cell repertoires in COVID-19. Only in-frame clones appear in the TCRdb table, and some are missing; sequencing was by immunoSEQ multiplex PCR. The repertoire holds about 260,000 clones, with 80% to 90% as singletons. Sequenced input: PBMCs or T cells enriched from blood (not recorded which). Source of these receptors: a woman between 25 and 40 years old with acute COVID-19.

The count of this clone is one. In DNA, the CDR3 is TGCGCCAGCAGCCAAGAAGCGTTGGGGGCCGGCTCCTACAATGAGCAGTTCTTC. It codes for CASSQEALGAGSYNEQFF. V is TRBV4-1 and J is TRBJ2-1, with D maybe TRBD1 (6 bases). Looked up from germline, CDR1 is MGHRA and CDR2 is YSYEKL. This CDR3 is 18 amino acids long. V was clipped by 0 bases and J by 0 bases, with 15 bases between them.

This clone is a singleton in its sample. V usage is TRBV29-1 and J usage is TRBJ2-3, with TRBD2 as a possible D gene (7 bases). V lost 0 bases and J lost 6, with 19 bases in between. Germline V CDR1 and CDR2: SQVTM, ANQGSEA. This CDR3 contains 16 residues. CDR3 nucleotides: TGCAGCGTTGAAGATCCCCCCGGGGGGCGTTTTGATACGCAGTATTTT. It specifies CSVEDPPGGRFDTQYF.

The chain carries TRBV7-2 and TRBJ1-1; D unclear. V was shortened by 5 bases and J by 5 bases, with 15 bases between the two germline ends. The V gene's germline CDR1 is SGHTA and CDR2 FQGNSA. The CDR3 has 14 amino acids. CDR3 DNA: TGTGCCAGCAGCCTCCGGCGGGGTGCGACTGAAGCTTTCTTT. This gives the protein CASSLRRGATEAFF.

This clone was observed a single time. The chain couples TRBV28 to TRBJ2-1, with 13 bases fitting TRBD2. The germline CDR1 and CDR2 sequences are MDHEN and SYDVKM. CDR3 length: 16 residues. Germline trimming cut 3 bases from V and 7 bases from J; bases unmatched to any gene: 6. CDR3 DNA sequence: TGTGCCAGCAGTTTCCCGACTAGCGGGAGGCCAAATGAGCAGTTCTTC. Protein sequence: CASSFPTSGRPNEQFF.

The chain joins TRBV5-1 to TRBJ1-1, with TRBD1 matching 10 bases. V lost 4 bases and J lost 4; bases outside the gene matches: 4. CDR3 length equals 14 residues. Germline V gene lookup returns CDR1 SGHRS and CDR2 YFSETQ. The DNA of the CDR3 is TGCGCCAGCAGCAACGGACAGGGGGGCACTGAAGCTTTCTTT. It is translated as CASSNGQGGTEAFF. Together with reference TRBV5-1 and TRBJ1-1, the CDR3 gives the full variable domain: KAGVTQTPRYLIKTRGQQVTLSCSPISGHRSVSWYQQTPGQGLQFLFEYFSETQRNKGNFPGRFSGRQFSNSRSEMNVSTLELGDSALYLCASSNGQGGTEAFFGQGTRLTVV.

The chain couples TRBV4-1 to TRBJ2-7; 8 nucleotides agree with TRBD1. This CDR3 region has 15 residues. Germline CDR1 reads MGHRA; CDR2 reads YSYEKL. V trimming: 3 bases; J trimming: 5 bases; junction bases outside the gene matches: 9. This CDR3 is CASSQARTGTHEQYF. The CDR3 nucleotides are TGCGCCAGCAGCCAGGCGCGGACAGGGACCCACGAGCAGTACTTC.

The chain carries TRBV19 and TRBJ2-2; D may be TRBD1 (6 bases). The CDR3 is 15 amino acids. V was clipped by 6 bases and J by 0 bases, with 11 bases between them. Germline values: CDR1 LNHDA, CDR2 SQIVND (reference sequence). The CDR3 region is CASRLGASNTGELFF. Written as DNA, the CDR3 is TGTGCCAGTAGGCTGGGGGCCTCGAACACCGGGGAGCTGTTTTTT. The whole variable domain, remainder taken from reference TRBV19 and TRBJ2-2, is DGGITQSPKYLFRKEGQNVTLSCEQNLNHDAMYWYRQDPGQGLRLIYYSQIVNDFQKGDIAEGYSVSREKKESFPLTVTSAQKNPTAFYLCASRLGASNTGELFFGEGSRLTVL.

This rearrangement joins TRBV24-1 to TRBJ2-2, with 9 bases aligning to TRBD2. Germline CDR1 is KGHDR and CDR2 is SFDVKD. Unmatched junction bases numbered 8, after V lost 4 bases and J lost 3 bases. This CDR3 is 17 amino acids long. CDR3: CATSEIAGDSYTGELFF. The CDR3 region has the DNA TGTGCCACCAGTGAGATAGCGGGGGACAGCTACACCGGGGAGCTGTTTTTT.

This chain connects TRBV27 to TRBJ2-1; no clear D. V lost 4 bases, J lost 5 bases, and 3 bases lay in between. Germline V lookup: CDR1 MNHEY, CDR2 SMNVEV (reference sequence). CDR3 length equals 11 residues. In nucleotides, the CDR3 is TGTGCCAGCAGTTCCAACAATGAGCAGTTCTTC. Translating it yields CASSSNNEQFF.

The chain carries TRBV7-9 and TRBJ2-1; 8 bases map to TRBD1. CDR3 length: 15 amino acids. The junction had 7 bases not matched to a gene; V was cut back by 5 bases and J by 4 bases. Germline V gene lookup returns CDR1 SEHNR and CDR2 FQNEAQ (reference sequence). CDR3 residues: CASSPGQGTYNEQFF. The CDR3 DNA follows: TGTGCCAGCAGCCCAGGACAGGGAACTTACAATGAGCAGTTCTTC.